This is a list of T cell receptor beta chains from one sample in a study of regulatory T cells in long-lasting Graves disease. From the multiplex PCR reads, TCRdb called clonotypes with MiXCR, one entry per CDR3 protein. Of 530,000 or so distinct CDR3 sequences in the sample, about 15% are singletons; the top ten hold around 11%. This sample was also put to use in a study of T cells in Graves' hyperthyroidism and ophthalmopathy.

Sequenced material: peripheral blood mononuclear cells (PBMCs), taken at new diagnosis, from a patient treated with antithyroid drugs. The origin of the receptors is a man aged 18 to 29 with Graves disease. The CDR3 runs from the conserved cysteine through the conserved F or W. D genes are given only for firm matches. Clone sizes are given selectively: once, few, many, or a class where the clone is expanded.

TRBV13	TRBD2	TRBJ2-3	NA	CASSITPWTSTLTVGDTQYF	TGTGCCAGCAGCATTACGCCATGGACTAGCACGCTCACCGTAGGGGATACGCAGTATTTT
TRBV6-1	TRBD1	TRBJ1-5	many	CASTGGAGNQPQHF	TGTGCCAGCACAGGGGGCGCGGGCAATCAGCCCCAGCATTTT
TRBV5-1	NA	TRBJ2-1	many	CASSSGVTQDEQFF	TGTGCCAGCAGCTCCGGCGTGACCCAAGATGAGCAGTTCTTC
TRBV10-3	TRBD2	TRBJ2-7	NA	CAIKPSGNYEQYF	TGTGCCATCAAGCCCAGCGGGAACTACGAGCAGTACTTC
TRBV27	TRBD1	TRBJ2-1	NA	CASSLIPTGGSYNEQFF	TGTGCCAGCAGTTTAATCCCGACAGGGGGCTCCTACAATGAGCAGTTCTTC
TRBV12-3/TRBV12-4	NA	TRBJ2-7	NA	CASRGLEDPGSRYEQYF	TGTGCCAGCAGGGGGCTTGAGGACCCCGGATCACGCTACGAGCAGTACTTC
TRBV15	TRBD1	TRBJ2-7	few	CATSRPGGISREQYF	TGTGCCACCAGCAGACCAGGGGGAATTTCGCGTGAGCAGTACTTC
TRBV7-9	NA	TRBJ2-7	many	CASSSGQNYEQYF	TGTGCCAGCAGCTCCGGACAGAATTACGAGCAGTACTTC
TRBV25-1	TRBD2	TRBJ2-1	NA	CASSDQTSGSRDEQFF	TGTGCCAGCAGTGACCAGACTAGCGGGAGTAGGGATGAGCAGTTCTTC
TRBV20-1	NA	TRBJ2-3	NA	CSAPAVNTDTQYF	TGCAGTGCCCCCGCCGTAAACACAGATACGCAGTATTTT
TRBV25-1	NA	TRBJ2-7	few	CASSQLQGGQHEQYF	TGTGCCAGCAGTCAATTACAGGGCGGGCAGCACGAGCAGTACTTC
TRBV18	NA	TRBJ2-7	many	CASSPPDSWLYEQYF	TGTGCCAGCTCACCACCTGACAGTTGGCTCTACGAGCAGTACTTC
TRBV12-3/TRBV12-4	NA	TRBJ2-1	many	CASRLEGYEQFF	TGTGCCAGCAGACTAGAGGGTTATGAGCAGTTCTTC
TRBV20-1	NA	TRBJ2-3	many	CSASGTTDTQYF	TGCAGTGCTAGCGGGACCACAGATACGCAGTATTTT
TRBV5-1	NA	TRBJ2-7	few	CASSLYAEQYF	TGCGCCAGCAGCTTGTATGCAGAGCAGTACTTC
TRBV14	NA	TRBJ1-1	many	CASSHPRGVTTEAFF	TGTGCCAGCAGCCATCCGAGAGGGGTGACCACTGAAGCTTTCTTT
TRBV20-1	NA	TRBJ2-5	many	CSARGGQETQYF	TGCAGTGCTAGGGGGGGACAAGAGACCCAGTACTTC
TRBV27	TRBD1	TRBJ2-1	many	CASSSGTGGYNEQFF	TGTGCCAGCAGTTCCGGGACAGGGGGTTACAATGAGCAGTTCTTC
TRBV19	TRBD2	TRBJ2-1	NA	CASSIDGGGRARFRSYNEQFF	TGTGCCAGTAGTATAGATGGGGGCGGGAGGGCCCGGTTTCGCTCCTACAATGAGCAGTTCTTC
TRBV11-2	NA	TRBJ2-1	many	CASSPTRVRYNEQFF	TGTGCCAGCAGCCCGACTAGGGTTCGGTACAATGAGCAGTTCTTC
TRBV28	NA	TRBJ2-7	many	CASAAIYEQYF	TGTGCCAGCGCAGCTATCTACGAGCAGTACTTC
TRBV29-1	TRBD1	TRBJ2-7	few	CSVWTGATYEQYF	TGCAGCGTTTGGACAGGGGCGACTTACGAGCAGTACTTC
TRBV4-1	TRBD1	TRBJ1-5	NA	CASSPGQGANPFQPQHF	TGCGCCAGCAGCCCCGGACAGGGCGCAAATCCTTTTCAGCCCCAGCATTTT
TRBV5-1	TRBD2	TRBJ2-7	NA	CASSLRAGGDYEQYF	TGCGCCAGCAGCTTGCGGGCGGGAGGAGATTACGAGCAGTACTTC
TRBV3-1	NA	TRBJ2-3	many	CASSQGPGSTDTQYF	TGTGCCAGCAGCCAAGGGCCGGGTAGCACAGATACGCAGTATTTT
TRBV12-5	NA	TRBJ2-1	many	CASGLRAIEANEQFF	TGTGCTAGTGGTTTAAGGGCCATCGAGGCCAATGAGCAGTTCTTC
TRBV20-1	NA	TRBJ2-7	few	CSARDRHSGSYEQYF	TGCAGTGCTAGAGATCGGCATTCGGGGTCCTACGAGCAGTACTTC
TRBV27	TRBD2	TRBJ2-2	NA	CASRNRPGLALGELFF	TGTGCCAGCAGAAACCGGCCGGGACTAGCTTTGGGGGAGCTGTTTTTT
TRBV20-1	NA	TRBJ1-5	NA	CSARDHGPSTGQPQHF	TGCAGTGCTAGAGATCATGGTCCCTCGACGGGTCAGCCCCAGCATTTT
TRBV12-3/TRBV12-4	NA	TRBJ1-1	NA	CASRLEPGSRNSEAFF	TGTGCCAGCAGGTTGGAACCGGGATCCAGGAACTCTGAAGCTTTCTTT
TRBV3-1	NA	TRBJ1-2	NA	CASSQDRTRAGYTF	TGTGCCAGCAGCCAAGATCGGACCCGGGCTGGCTACACCTTC
TRBV7-9	TRBD1	TRBJ1-5	many	CASSLGPGQGYQPQHF	TGTGCCAGCAGCCTAGGGCCGGGACAGGGTTATCAGCCCCAGCATTTT
TRBV4-1	TRBD1	TRBJ1-2	NA	CASSHETDRAKTF	TGCGCCAGCAGCCACGAGACTGACAGGGCAAAGACCTTC
TRBV5-1	TRBD2	TRBJ2-3	many	CASSLATSGSTDTQYF	TGCGCCAGCAGCCTGGCCACTAGCGGGAGTACAGATACGCAGTATTTT
TRBV24-1	TRBD1	TRBJ2-7	NA	CATSDESRDRDEQYF	TGTGCCACCAGTGATGAGTCCCGGGACAGGGACGAGCAGTACTTC
TRBV2	TRBD2	TRBJ2-1	many	CASKTGGSSYNEQFF	TGTGCCAGCAAAACGGGAGGGAGCTCCTACAATGAGCAGTTCTTC
TRBV3-1	NA	TRBJ1-2	NA	CASSSPGDYGYTF	TGTGCCAGCAGCTCCCCCGGGGACTATGGCTACACCTTC
TRBV3-1	NA	TRBJ2-3	many	CASSQEKGGYPDTQYF	TGTGCCAGCAGCCAAGAAAAGGGCGGATACCCAGATACGCAGTATTTT
TRBV5-6	NA	TRBJ2-7	few	CASSLVGEVAYEQYF	TGTGCCAGCAGCTTGGTGGGGGAAGTCGCCTACGAGCAGTACTTC
TRBV5-1	NA	TRBJ1-2	few	CASSLGPGESGYTF	TGCGCCAGCAGCTTGGGTCCAGGGGAGAGTGGCTACACCTTC
TRBV18	TRBD1	TRBJ1-6	NA	CANSPGTVSPLHF	TGTGCCAACTCACCAGGGACAGTTTCACCCCTCCACTTT
TRBV2	NA	TRBJ2-1	many	CASSGGDYNEQFF	TGTGCCAGCAGTGGGGGGGATTACAATGAGCAGTTCTTC
TRBV5-1	TRBD2	TRBJ2-3	many	CASSLQGAGSGDTQYF	TGCGCCAGCAGCCTTCAGGGAGCGGGGTCCGGAGATACGCAGTATTTT